These 7 T cell receptor beta chains originate from one sample sequenced in a study of T cell repertoires in cytomegalovirus infection. TCRdb recomputed calls from the reads with MiXCR, one row per CDR3 protein. The repertoire consists of under 200,000 distinct CDR3 sequences, with 7.5% to 10% occurring once and the leading ten covering 4.6%. Input material: PBMCs. The receptors here all came from a human donor in good health (CMV status not recorded). Some clones in this sample may be carry-over from other donors' samples.

This chain joins TRBV7-2 and TRBJ2-7, with TRBD2 matching over 7 bases. Germline values: CDR1 SGHTA, CDR2 FQGNSA. Trimming took 8 bases from V and 6 from J; bases not matched to a gene: 10. There are 13 residues in the CDR3. For the CDR3, the DNA is TGTGCCAGCGGGGGGGGGGGGGGGGGCGAGCAGTACTTC. Translating it yields CASGGGGGGEQYF.

This clonotype has at least ten counts. The J gene is TRBJ2-7, the V gene TRBV15; the match to TRBD1 covers 10 bases. From germline, CDR1 is LNHNV and CDR2 YYDKDF (reference sequence). J lost 3 bases, V lost 3 bases, and 5 bases had no gene match. The CDR3 loop spans 15 amino acids. The CDR3 coding sequence is TGTGCCACCAGCAGGAGACAGGGGGCAGACTACGAGCAGTACTTC. Its translation: CATSRRQGADYEQYF.

Comment on this clonotype: A much larger clone sits a single nucleotide away, making a read error possible. The chain links TRBV7-6 to TRBJ2-1; 11 bases agree with TRBD2. CDR1 is SGHVS, CDR2 FNYEAQ, per germline. This CDR3 has 17 amino acids. The ends lost 5 bases at V and 0 bases at J; junction bases unmatched: 6. The CDR3, as DNA: TGTGCCAGCAGCCTCGGACTAGCGGGTGGCTCCTACAATGAGCAGTTCTTC. Protein: CASSLGLAGGSYNEQFF.

The chain combines TRBV7-4 with TRBJ1-1; 7 bases agree with TRBD1. The J segment lost 1 base and the V segment lost 0 bases, leaving 8 bases of the junction unmatched. Germline V lookup: CDR1 SGHVT, CDR2 SQSDAQ. The CDR3 is 17 amino acids. The CDR3 nucleotides are TGTGCCAGCAGCTTAGCCTCTGCGGGACAGAGGAACACTGAAGCTTTCTTT. Translation gives CASSLASAGQRNTEAFF.

There are many counts of this clonotype. The genes are TRBV7-8 and TRBJ2-3; no definite D call. Germline V gene sequence: CDR1 SGHVS, CDR2 FQNEAQ. The V end was cut by 1 base, the J end by 0 bases, with 11 bases between. The CDR3 length is 16 residues. Written as DNA, the CDR3 is TGTGCCAGCAGCTTAGAGTCGGGCTTTAGCACAGATACGCAGTATTTT. Translated: CASSLESGFSTDTQYF.

The chain is built from TRBV25-1 and TRBJ1-2, with 7 bases aligning to TRBD1. Germline assignment: CDR1 MGHDK and CDR2 SYGVNS. Losses at the gene ends were 2 bases for V and 4 bases for J; bases not matched to a gene: 10. The CDR3 length is 16 residues. The CDR3 region is CASSEVWQGEVYGYTF. The CDR3 region has the DNA TGTGCCAGCAGTGAAGTTTGGCAGGGGGAGGTCTATGGCTACACCTTC.

This clonotype was seen a few times. V is TRBV4-3 and J is TRBJ1-2, with TRBD1 as a possible D gene (5 bases). The germline V gene has CDR1 LGHNA and CDR2 YSLEER. Trimming took 0 bases from V and 6 from J, leaving 14 bases between them. The CDR3 contains 15 residues. Written as DNA, the CDR3 is TGCGCCAGCAGCCAAGATCCGGGGGGTTACGATGGCTACACCTTC. Translating it yields CASSQDPGGYDGYTF.